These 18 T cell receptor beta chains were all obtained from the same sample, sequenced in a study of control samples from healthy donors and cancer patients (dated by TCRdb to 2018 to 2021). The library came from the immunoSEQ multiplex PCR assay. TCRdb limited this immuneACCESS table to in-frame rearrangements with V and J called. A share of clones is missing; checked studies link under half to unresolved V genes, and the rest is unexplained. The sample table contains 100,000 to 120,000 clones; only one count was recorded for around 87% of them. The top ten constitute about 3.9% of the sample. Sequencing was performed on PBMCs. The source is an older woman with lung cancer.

For the CDR3, the DNA is TGCAGTGTCCGAAGTTCTGCGGGAGGGCCATCGTACGAGCAGTACTTC. Translated: CSVRSSAGGPSYEQYF. The V call is TRBV29-1, the J call TRBJ2-7; 9 bases are a match to TRBD2. From germline, CDR1 is SQVTM and CDR2 ANQGSEA. This CDR3 is 16 amino acids long.

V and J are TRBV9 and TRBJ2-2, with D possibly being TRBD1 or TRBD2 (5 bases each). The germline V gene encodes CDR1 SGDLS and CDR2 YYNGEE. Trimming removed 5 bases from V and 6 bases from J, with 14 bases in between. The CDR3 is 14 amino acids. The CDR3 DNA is TGTGCCAGCAGTACAGGACTCCCCGCCGGGGAGCTGTTTTTT. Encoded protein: CASSTGLPAGELFF.

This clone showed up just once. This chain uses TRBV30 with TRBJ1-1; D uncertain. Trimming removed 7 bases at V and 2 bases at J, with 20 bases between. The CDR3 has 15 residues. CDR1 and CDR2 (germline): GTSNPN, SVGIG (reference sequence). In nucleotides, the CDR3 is TGTGCCTTGAATTTAAGACACTTGCTTAACACTGAAGCTTTCTTT. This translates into CALNLRHLLNTEAFF.

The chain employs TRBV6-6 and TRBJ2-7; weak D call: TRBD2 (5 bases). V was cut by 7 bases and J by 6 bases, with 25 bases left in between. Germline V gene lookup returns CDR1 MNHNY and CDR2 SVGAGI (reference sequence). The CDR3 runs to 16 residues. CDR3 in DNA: TGTGCCAGCAACCGAGGACTCGAAGGGAGCGCCGGCGAGCAGTACTTC. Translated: CASNRGLEGSAGEQYF.

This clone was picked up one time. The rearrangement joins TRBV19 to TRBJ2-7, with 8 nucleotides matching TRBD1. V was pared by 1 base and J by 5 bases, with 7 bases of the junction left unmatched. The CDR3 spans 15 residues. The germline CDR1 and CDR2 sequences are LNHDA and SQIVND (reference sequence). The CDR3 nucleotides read TGTGCCAGTAGTATAGGAAGGGCAGGGGGCGACGAGCAGTACTTC. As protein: CASSIGRAGGDEQYF.

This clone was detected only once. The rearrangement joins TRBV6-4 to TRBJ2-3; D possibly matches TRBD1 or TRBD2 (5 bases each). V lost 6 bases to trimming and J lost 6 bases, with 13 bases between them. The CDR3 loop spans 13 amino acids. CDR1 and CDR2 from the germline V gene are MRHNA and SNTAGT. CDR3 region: CASSPQWGDTQYF. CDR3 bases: TGTGCCAGCAGCCCCCAGTGGGGGGATACGCAGTATTTT.

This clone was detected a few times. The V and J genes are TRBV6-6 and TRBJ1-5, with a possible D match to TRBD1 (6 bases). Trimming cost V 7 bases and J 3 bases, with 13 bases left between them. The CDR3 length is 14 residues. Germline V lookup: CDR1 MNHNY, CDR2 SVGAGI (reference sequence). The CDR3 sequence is CASTSDSYNQPQHF. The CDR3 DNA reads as TGTGCCAGCACCTCGGACAGTTACAATCAGCCCCAGCATTTT.

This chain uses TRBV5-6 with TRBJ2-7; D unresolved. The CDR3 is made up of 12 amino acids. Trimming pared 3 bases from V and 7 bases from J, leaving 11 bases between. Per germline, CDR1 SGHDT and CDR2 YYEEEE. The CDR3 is CASSSFSLEQYF. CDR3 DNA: TGTGCCAGCAGCTCCTTCTCACTTGAGCAGTACTTC.

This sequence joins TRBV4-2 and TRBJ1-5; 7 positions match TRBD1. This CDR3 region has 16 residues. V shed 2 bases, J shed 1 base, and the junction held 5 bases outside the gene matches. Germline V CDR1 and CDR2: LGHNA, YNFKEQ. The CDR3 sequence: CASSQQGGESNQPQHF. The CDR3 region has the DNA TGTGCCAGCAGCCAACAGGGGGGAGAGAGCAATCAGCCCCAGCATTTT.

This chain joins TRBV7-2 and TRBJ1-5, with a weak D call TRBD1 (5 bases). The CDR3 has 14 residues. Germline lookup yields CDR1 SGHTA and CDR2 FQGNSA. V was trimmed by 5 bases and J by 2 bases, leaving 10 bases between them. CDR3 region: CASSLGVRNQPQHF. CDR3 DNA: TGTGCCAGCAGCCTGGGGGTGCGCAATCAGCCCCAGCATTTT.

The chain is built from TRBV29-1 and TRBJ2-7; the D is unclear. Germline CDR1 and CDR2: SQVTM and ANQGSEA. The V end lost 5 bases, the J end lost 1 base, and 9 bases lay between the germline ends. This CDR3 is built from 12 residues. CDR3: CSVSLESYEQYF. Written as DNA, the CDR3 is TGCAGCGTTTCTCTTGAGTCCTACGAGCAGTACTTC.

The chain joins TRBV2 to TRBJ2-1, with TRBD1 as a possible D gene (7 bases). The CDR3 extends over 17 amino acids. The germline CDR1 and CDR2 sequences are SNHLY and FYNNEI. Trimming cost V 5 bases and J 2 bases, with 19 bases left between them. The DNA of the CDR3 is TGTGCCAGCAGTTTCCAGGGGGGACGGTTGGCCTACAATGAGCAGTTCTTC. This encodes CASSFQGGRLAYNEQFF.

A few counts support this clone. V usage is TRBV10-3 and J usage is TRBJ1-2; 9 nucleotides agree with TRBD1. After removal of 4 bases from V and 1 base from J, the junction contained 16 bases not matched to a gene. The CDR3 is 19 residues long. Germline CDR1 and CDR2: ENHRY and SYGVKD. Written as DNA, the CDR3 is TGTGCCATCAGTGGCGGGCGAGGGGACAGGGAACTTATTAACTATGGCTACACCTTC. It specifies CAISGGRGDRELINYGYTF.

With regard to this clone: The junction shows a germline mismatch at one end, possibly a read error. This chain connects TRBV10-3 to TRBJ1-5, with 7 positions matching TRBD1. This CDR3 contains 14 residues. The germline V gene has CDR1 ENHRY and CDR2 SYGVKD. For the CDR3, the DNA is TGTGCTATCAGTGAAGACAGGGCTGCTCAGCCCCAGCATTTT. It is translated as CAISEDRAAQPQHF.

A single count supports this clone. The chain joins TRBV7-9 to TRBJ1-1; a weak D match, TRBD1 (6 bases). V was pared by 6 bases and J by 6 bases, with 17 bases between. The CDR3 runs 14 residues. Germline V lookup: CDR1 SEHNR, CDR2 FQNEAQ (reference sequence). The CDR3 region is CASSSTGTLAEAFF. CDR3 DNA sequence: TGTGCCAGCAGTTCTACAGGGACTCTAGCTGAAGCTTTCTTT.

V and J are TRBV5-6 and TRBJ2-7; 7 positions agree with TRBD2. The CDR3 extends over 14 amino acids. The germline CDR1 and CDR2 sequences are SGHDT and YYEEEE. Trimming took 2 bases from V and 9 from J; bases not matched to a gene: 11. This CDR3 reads CASSLKSKRDGQYF. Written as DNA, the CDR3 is TGTGCCAGCAGCTTAAAATCCAAGCGGGATGGGCAGTACTTC.

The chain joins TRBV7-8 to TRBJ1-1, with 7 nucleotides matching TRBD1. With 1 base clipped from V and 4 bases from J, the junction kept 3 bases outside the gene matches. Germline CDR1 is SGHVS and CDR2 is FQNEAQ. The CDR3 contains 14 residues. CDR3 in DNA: TGTGCCAGCAGCTTAGGACAGGGTTTCACTGAAGCTTTCTTT. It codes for CASSLGQGFTEAFF.

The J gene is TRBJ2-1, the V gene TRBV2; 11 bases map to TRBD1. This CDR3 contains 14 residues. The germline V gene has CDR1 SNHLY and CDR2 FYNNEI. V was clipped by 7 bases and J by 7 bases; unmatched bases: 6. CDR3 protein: CASNRDRGSNEQFF. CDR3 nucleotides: TGTGCCAGCAACCGGGACAGGGGGAGTAATGAGCAGTTCTTC.